Below, 32 T cell receptor beta chains from the same sample are listed, as sequenced in a study of blood T cell repertoires in COVID-19. Sequencing was performed with immunoSEQ multiplex PCR; in TCRdb, only in-frame clones are kept and a portion is missing. Counted here are around 200,000 clones, 90% occurring once; the ten biggest clones make up about 0.59%. Material for sequencing was peripheral blood. These receptors came from a man aged 45-65 years with acute or convalescent COVID-19.

This sequence joins TRBV7-9 and TRBJ2-2; 10 positions match TRBD1. Germline loops: CDR1 SEHNR, CDR2 FQNEAQ (reference sequence). With 5 bases clipped from V and 6 bases from J, the junction kept 6 bases outside the gene matches. The CDR3 runs 15 residues. The CDR3 nucleotides are TGTGCCAGCAGCCCGGGACAGGGGAAACCCGGGGAGCTGTTTTTT. As protein: CASSPGQGKPGELFF.

V gene TRBV29-1 combines with J gene TRBJ1-3; D is unresolved. V lost 4 bases and J 4 bases, leaving 8 bases between the germline ends. Germline loops: CDR1 SQVTM, CDR2 ANQGSEA. This CDR3 contains 12 residues. Written as DNA, the CDR3 is TGCAGCGTTGGGATCGGGGGAAACACCATATATTTT. Encoded protein: CSVGIGGNTIYF.

This clone was counted a few times. J is TRBJ1-3 and V is TRBV7-2, with a weak D call TRBD1 (6 bases). The CDR3 contains 14 residues. Germline loops: CDR1 SGHTA, CDR2 FQGNSA. V lost 5 bases, J lost 1 base, and 9 bases lay in between. CDR3 amino acids: CASSPTGSGNTIYF. The CDR3 DNA is TGTGCCAGCAGCCCGACAGGTTCTGGAAACACCATATATTTT.

The V gene is TRBV7-2, the J gene TRBJ1-2, with 8 bases fitting TRBD1. J gave up 7 bases and V 5 bases, and 9 bases lay outside the gene matches. Germline V gene sequence: CDR1 SGHTA, CDR2 FQGNSA. CDR3 size: 14 residues. CDR3 loop: CASSPVQGARGYTF. The CDR3 nucleotides are TGTGCCAGCAGCCCCGTGCAGGGGGCGCGTGGCTACACCTTC.

The rearrangement links TRBV30 to TRBJ2-2, with a weak D call TRBD1 (5 bases). CDR1 and CDR2 (germline): GTSNPN, SVGIG (reference sequence). Trimming pared 3 bases from V and 3 bases from J, leaving 8 bases between. The CDR3 runs 13 residues. The CDR3 nucleotides are TGTGCCTGGAGGGGGCAGGACACCGGGGAGCTGTTTTTT. It yields the protein CAWRGQDTGELFF. Full variable domain (remainder filled in from reference TRBV30 and TRBJ2-2): SQTIHQWPATLVQPVGSPLSLECTVEGTSNPNLYWYRQAAGRGLQLLFYSVGIGQISSEVPQNLSASRPQDRQFILSSKKLLLSDSGFYLCAWRGQDTGELFFGEGSRLTVL.

The count of this clone is one. This chain joins TRBV5-4 and TRBJ2-5; the D gene is possibly TRBD2 (6 bases). Between the trimmed V and J ends, which lost 4 bases and 0 bases, there was a span of 7 bases. Germline CDR1 is SGHNT and CDR2 is YYREEE (reference sequence). The CDR3 sequence is 13 residues long. CDR3: CASSGGNQETQYF. DNA of the CDR3: TGTGCCAGCAGCGGCGGGAACCAAGAGACCCAGTACTTC.

V is TRBV7-6 and J is TRBJ1-1, with D uncertain. This CDR3 is built from 16 residues. CDR1 SGHVS and CDR2 FNYEAQ come from the germline V gene. V dropped 0 bases and J dropped 5 bases, with 16 bases sitting between them. CDR3 sequence reads: CASSLAVGRSGTEAFF. The CDR3 DNA reads as TGTGCCAGCAGCTTAGCGGTAGGACGGTCGGGGACTGAAGCTTTCTTT.

CDR3 sequence reads: CAIRPSGGKETQYF. Written as DNA, the CDR3 is TGTGCCATCAGGCCTAGCGGGGGGAAAGAGACCCAGTACTTC. The gene calls are TRBV10-3 and TRBJ2-5, with 11 bases fitting TRBD2. V was pared by 6 bases and J by 3 bases, with 3 bases of the junction left unmatched. Germline V gene lookup returns CDR1 ENHRY and CDR2 SYGVKD. The CDR3 has 14 amino acids.

This chain's CDR3 is CSVVGGELAKNIQYF. The CDR3 DNA reads as TGCAGCGTTGTAGGCGGGGAATTAGCCAAAAACATTCAGTACTTC. V is TRBV29-1 and J is TRBJ2-4, with a possible D match to TRBD2 (6 bases). Trimming shortened V by 4 bases and J by 0 bases, and 13 bases separated the two germline ends. CDR1 and CDR2 from the germline V gene are SQVTM and ANQGSEA. CDR3 size: 15 residues.

The chain couples TRBV4-3 to TRBJ1-4, with TRBD1 as a possible D gene (5 bases). V was trimmed by 0 bases and J by 8 bases, leaving 10 bases between them. The CDR3 extends over 14 amino acids. From germline, CDR1 is LGHNA and CDR2 YSLEER. The CDR3 loop is CASSQDRDWEKLFF. The CDR3, as DNA: TGCGCCAGCAGCCAAGATCGGGACTGGGAAAAACTGTTTTTT.

This chain uses TRBV20-1 with TRBJ2-7; 8 bases match TRBD2. The CDR3 is 11 amino acids. V was clipped by 0 bases and J by 13 bases; unmatched bases: 5. Germline V gene sequence: CDR1 DFQATT, CDR2 SNEGSKA (reference sequence). This CDR3 reads CSARDYGREYF. In DNA, the CDR3 is TGCAGTGCTAGAGATTACGGGAGGGAATACTTC.

V gene TRBV7-2 combines with J gene TRBJ2-7; a weak D match, TRBD2 (6 bases). In germline, CDR1 is SGHTA, CDR2 FQGNSA. V lost 5 bases and J 1 base, leaving 15 bases between the germline ends. This CDR3 region has 15 residues. DNA of the CDR3: TGTGCCAGCAGCAGATCGGGACTGCTGTCCTACGAGCAGTACTTC. Its protein product is CASSRSGLLSYEQYF.

J is TRBJ1-5 and V is TRBV27; no definite D call. Per the germline V gene, CDR1 is MNHEY and CDR2 is SMNVEV (reference sequence). The CDR3 contains 13 residues. V shed 5 bases and J shed 6 bases, with 11 bases lying between them. The chain's CDR3 is CASSRGSGQPQHF. CDR3 nucleotides: TGTGCCAGCAGTAGAGGGTCGGGTCAGCCCCAGCATTTT.

This sequence joins TRBV28 and TRBJ1-2; 9 bases align to TRBD1. This CDR3 has 13 amino acids. J was trimmed by 7 bases and V by 5 bases; bases with no gene match: 5. Germline V CDR1 and CDR2: MDHEN, SYDVKM. CDR3 nucleotide sequence: TGTGCCAGCAGTAGACAGGGGGTCATTGGCTACACCTTC. Encoded protein: CASSRQGVIGYTF.

The sample holds a few counts of this clone. The chain employs TRBV10-3 and TRBJ2-7; TRBD1 might be the D (7 bases). Trimming removed 7 bases at V and 3 bases at J, with 19 bases between. Germline V gene sequence: CDR1 ENHRY, CDR2 SYGVKD. The CDR3 runs to 15 residues. This CDR3 is CAIMPGGQLVYEQYF. As DNA, the CDR3 is TGTGCCATCATGCCAGGGGGGCAGTTGGTCTACGAGCAGTACTTC.

The chain joins TRBV9 to TRBJ2-5; 11 positions agree with TRBD2. This CDR3 region has 16 residues. After removal of 2 bases from V and 2 bases from J, the junction contained 5 bases not matched to a gene. In germline, CDR1 is SGDLS, CDR2 YYNGEE. The CDR3 region is CASSVGTSGKQETQYF. The CDR3 DNA reads TGTGCCAGCAGCGTCGGGACTAGCGGTAAACAAGAGACCCAGTACTTC.

The chain uses TRBV18 and TRBJ2-1, with 8 bases that match TRBD2. The germline V gene encodes CDR1 KGHSH and CDR2 LQKENI. The CDR3 has 16 residues. V lost 0 bases, J lost 7 bases, and 8 bases stayed unmatched. The CDR3 spells CASSPPAGVPQNEQFF. CDR3 DNA: TGTGCCAGCTCACCACCAGCGGGAGTCCCCCAAAATGAGCAGTTCTTC.

This clone was recorded once. Written as DNA, the CDR3 is TGTGCCAGCAGCCCGGGGGTGAGCACAGATACGCAGTATTTT. Translation gives CASSPGVSTDTQYF. The chain combines TRBV7-2 with TRBJ2-3; a possible D gene is TRBD2 (6 bases). V dropped 5 bases and J dropped 0 bases, with 9 bases sitting between them. The CDR3 sequence is 14 residues long. Germline values: CDR1 SGHTA, CDR2 FQGNSA.

The rearrangement links TRBV18 to TRBJ1-4, with 8 positions matching TRBD1. This CDR3 comprises 15 residues. Germline trimming cut 5 bases from V and 5 bases from J; bases unmatched to any gene: 7. Germline V gene sequence: CDR1 KGHSH, CDR2 LQKENI. The CDR3 bases are TGTGCCAGCTCATCCCAACAGGGGGTGAATGAAAAACTGTTTTTT. The encoded protein is CASSSQQGVNEKLFF.

The chain couples TRBV5-8 to TRBJ2-3; 11 bases match TRBD2. Germline V lookup: CDR1 SGHTS, CDR2 YDEGEE. There are 19 residues in the CDR3. V dropped 0 bases and J dropped 0; count of bases not matched to a gene: 9. CDR3 coding DNA: TGTGCCAGCAGCTTGGGATCCCTAGCGGGGGGTCGCAGCACAGATACGCAGTATTTT. It yields the protein CASSLGSLAGGRSTDTQYF.

This chain joins TRBV29-1 and TRBJ1-4; D ambiguous. The CDR3 extends over 12 amino acids. V gave up 5 bases and J gave up 6 bases, with 10 bases separating them. In germline, CDR1 is SQVTM, CDR2 ANQGSEA. CDR3: CSVRGMDEKLFF. In DNA, the CDR3 is TGCAGCGTTCGGGGAATGGATGAAAAACTGTTTTTT.

The V call is TRBV7-9, the J call TRBJ2-3, with 11 positions matching TRBD1. Germline CDR1 reads SEHNR; CDR2 reads FQNEAQ (reference sequence). CDR3 length: 16 residues. J lost 2 bases, V lost 5 bases, and 6 bases had no gene match. CDR3 protein: CASSERTGGVTDTQYF. The DNA of the CDR3 is TGTGCCAGCAGCGAGAGGACAGGGGGCGTCACAGATACGCAGTATTTT.

This chain connects TRBV7-2 to TRBJ2-6; perhaps TRBD2 as D (6 bases). This CDR3 has 15 residues. Trimming stripped 2 bases from V and 2 bases from J, with 7 bases between. Germline V gene data show CDR1 as SGHTA and CDR2 as FQGNSA. The CDR3 nucleotides read TGTGCCAGCAGCTTATGGGGGGCTGGGGCCAACGTCCTGACTTTC. Its protein is CASSLWGAGANVLTF.

The chain carries TRBV7-8 and TRBJ2-7, with D maybe TRBD1 (5 bases). Germline CDR1 is SGHVS and CDR2 is FQNEAQ. The CDR3 length is 13 residues. With 1 base removed from V and 4 bases from J, the gap between germline ends came to 8 bases. The DNA for the CDR3 is TGTGCCAGCAGCTTAGGGGGCTTGTACGAGCAGTACTTC. This sequence encodes CASSLGGLYEQYF.

This clone appeared once. In DNA form, the CDR3 reads TGCGCCAGCAAGGAGACAGTCAATTCACCCCTCCACTTT. Amino acid sequence: CASKETVNSPLHF. The chain joins TRBV10-1 to TRBJ1-6; D possibly corresponds to TRBD1 (5 bases). There are 13 residues in the CDR3. V was cut by 7 bases and J by 7 bases, with 11 bases left in between. The germline CDR1 and CDR2 sequences are WNHNN and SYGVQD (reference sequence).

The chain joins TRBV10-3 to TRBJ2-1, with 10 positions matching TRBD1. With 4 bases clipped from V and 8 bases from J, the junction kept 5 bases outside the gene matches. Germline V gene data show CDR1 as ENHRY and CDR2 as SYGVKD. The length of the CDR3 is 14 residues. The CDR3 nucleotides read TGTGCCATCAGTGGACAGGGGGCAGGCGATGAGCAGTTCTTC. It codes for CAISGQGAGDEQFF.

The chain uses TRBV5-1 and TRBJ2-3; the D gene is possibly TRBD1 (6 bases). The CDR3 runs to 15 residues. Germline V gene lookup returns CDR1 SGHRS and CDR2 YFSETQ. V dropped 4 bases and J dropped 0 bases, with 12 bases sitting between them. CDR3 protein: CASSQQGPSTDTQYF. CDR3 nucleotide sequence: TGCGCCAGCAGCCAACAGGGTCCAAGCACAGATACGCAGTATTTT.

The chain uses TRBV9 and TRBJ1-2; 11 nucleotides align to TRBD1. The germline V gene has CDR1 SGDLS and CDR2 YYNGEE. The CDR3 extends over 15 amino acids. J gave up 7 bases and V 4 bases, and 9 bases lay outside the gene matches. In DNA, the CDR3 is TGTGCCAGCAGCACCATCGGACAGGGGGCATTTGGCTACACCTTC. Translated, it gives CASSTIGQGAFGYTF.

This clone was seen a single time. The gene calls are TRBV6-2 or TRBV6-3 and TRBJ1-5, with D unresolved. This CDR3 has 15 residues. Germline lookup yields CDR1 MNHEY and CDR2 SVGEGT. The germline V and J ends were trimmed by 0 bases and 7 bases, with 13 bases remaining between them. CDR3 nucleotides: TGTGCCAGCAGTTACTCGACTATGTATCTCCAGCCCCAGCATTTT. Amino acids: CASSYSTMYLQPQHF.

The chain joins TRBV2 to TRBJ2-1; D perhaps matches TRBD1 (5 bases). CDR1 and CDR2 from the germline V gene are SNHLY and FYNNEI. The CDR3 consists of 15 residues. The V gene lost 7 bases and the J gene lost 4 bases, with 17 bases spanning the gap. The CDR3 spells CASNFGQPLYNEQFF. CDR3 nucleotide sequence: TGTGCCAGCAATTTCGGACAACCCCTATACAATGAGCAGTTCTTC.

In the case of this clone: The sample holds other DNA sequences that translate to the same CDR3. V usage is TRBV9 and J usage is TRBJ1-2, with D uncertain. V lost 0 bases, J lost 5 bases, and 8 bases lay in between. Per germline, CDR1 SGDLS and CDR2 YYNGEE. The CDR3 is 13 amino acids. CDR3 sequence reads: CASSVGGGYGYTF. For the CDR3, the DNA is TGTGCCAGCAGCGTAGGGGGAGGGTATGGCTACACCTTC. The variable domain in full, with the rest retrieved from reference TRBV9 and TRBJ1-2, is DSGVTQTPKHLITATGQRVTLRCSPRSGDLSVYWYQQSLDQGLQFLIQYYNGEERAKGNILERFSAQQFPDLHSELNLSSLELGDSALYFCASSVGGGYGYTFGSGTRLTVV.

The rearrangement links TRBV5-1 to TRBJ2-7; no clear D. V shed 0 bases and J shed 2 bases, with 15 bases lying between them. The CDR3 is 16 residues long. Looked up from germline, CDR1 is SGHRS and CDR2 is YFSETQ. CDR3 coding DNA: TGCGCCAGCAGCTTGGACACCTCAGCGACCGCCTACGAGCAGTACTTC. Protein sequence: CASSLDTSATAYEQYF.